The rows below give T cell receptor beta chains drawn from one sample of a study of graft-versus-host responses after intestinal transplantation. Generated by immunoSEQ multiplex PCR, the TCRdb table keeps only in-frame clones and is missing some. The repertoire holds 55,000 to 70,000 clones, with around 90% as singletons. The input for sequencing was PBMCs, taken approximately 120 days after intestinal transplantation. These TCRs come from a human patient who received an intestinal transplant, so some T cells may come from the graft donor. Each CDR3 is given without its conserved first and last residue.

v_call: TRBV5-4
cdr3_aa: ASSGRTGSSYNSPLH

v_call: TRBV28
cdr3_aa: ASSQGLAGGGQY

v_call: TRBV4-2
cdr3_aa: ASSRTGQGDSYEQY

v_call: TRBV6-6
cdr3_aa: ASTVVQGAYEQY

v_call: TRBV18
cdr3_aa: ASSPPGVWDSPLH

v_call: TRBV13
cdr3_aa: ASSFGSGNTIY

v_call: TRBV11-2
cdr3_aa: ASSLGTGWAYEQY

v_call: TRBV14
cdr3_aa: ASSQGPGLAYEQY

v_call: TRBV6-1
cdr3_aa: ASSEQAGGQDTQY

v_call: TRBV11-1
cdr3_aa: ASSFHPGTGEGDTQY

v_call: TRBV7-6
cdr3_aa: ASSSQQGAPSEQETQY

v_call: TRBV7-8
cdr3_aa: ASSLAVETQY

v_call: TRBV5-1
cdr3_aa: ASSLRTANTEAF

v_call: TRBV9
cdr3_aa: ASSSRLDRGSEQY

v_call: TRBV5-6
cdr3_aa: ASSLPGTDNSPLH

v_call: TRBV28
cdr3_aa: ASSLLGLETQY

v_call: TRBV7-9
cdr3_aa: ASSGGQSANYGYT

v_call: TRBV30
cdr3_aa: AWSVRLGLEQY

v_call: TRBV2
cdr3_aa: ASSDLDKGKETQY

v_call: TRBV27
cdr3_aa: ASSHLAGVSYEQY

v_call: TRBV5-6
cdr3_aa: ASKYYNEQF

v_call: TRBV28
cdr3_aa: ASSLEEGYRETQY